Listed here is a single T cell receptor beta chain. Its antigen remains undetermined. No much larger clone is present one base from it, and per-base qualities are unavailable. The record originates from a study of CD4 T cells in relation to SARS-CoV-2 and coronaviruses (dated by TCRdb to the early 2020s). Regarding the research as a whole: The ViraFEST assay cultured PBMCs with antigen for more than nine days, then sequenced TCR beta CDR3s to find antigen-specific clonal expansions. Samples from three pre-COVID donors and the naive versus memory experiments were sequenced with the Adaptive Biotechnologies TCR-sequencing kit; other data were Illumina-based. For other donors in the study, expansion assays were sequenced with a different, Illumina-based TCR-beta assay. Using patient-derived lymphoblastoid cell lines, the shared crossreactive spike epitopes were mapped to their HLA restriction. An HIV-1 Nef peptide pool or a no-peptide culture served as the negative reference condition. At the level of individual TCR clonotypes, the study measured memory CD4+ T cell crossreactivity between SARS-CoV-2 spike protein and common cold coronavirus spike proteins. The study at large found these results: Because no donor provided both pre-pandemic and post-infection samples, tracing the source of pre-existing responses was limited. In around three fifths of donors, memory CD4+ clonotypes turned up that crossrecognized SARS-CoV-2 and at least one common cold coronavirus spike. The study was constrained by small numbers of patients and of tested TCRs. Significantly weaker SARS-CoV-2-driven expansion was shown by crossreactive clones than by monoreactive clones, consistent with antigenic imprinting. Since the crossreactivity analysis centred on spike protein, crossreactivity against other viral proteins was not assessed.

Receptor amplification or capture employed the immunoSEQ multiplex PCR assay. From the authors' description of their analysis: Preprocessing removed nonproductive sequences and CDR3s not starting with C, not ending with F or W, or shorter than 7 amino acids. Antigen-specific clonotypes were called with the MANAFEST web app on the basis of expansion relative to the reference and to other culture wells. A clone was considered positive if the clone showed significant expansion compared with the reference culture in 2 of 3 replicate wells at an FDR below 0.05. For a clone to be considered positive, significant expansion relative to all other tandem wells and an odds ratio above 5 were also required. After three terminal residues were trimmed from each end, CDR3 homology was quantified as pairwise Levenshtein distance using the stringdist R package. The clones in this table, taken by TCRdb from immuneACCESS, are in-frame only. Not every clone is retained; where verified, under half of the shortfall comes from an unresolved V gene, and the cause of the rest is unknown. That table is the source of V, J and clone size, and D and trimming were worked out from the DNA. This sample has about 12,000 clones in its table, and more than 55% of those were observed once. The ten largest clones add up to roughly 8% of the sample.

The cysteine opens and the phenylalanine closes a CDR3 of 18 amino acids. Only CDR3 DNA remains: 54 bases, in frame from the first base. CD4+ T cells from unexposed donors were collected before the COVID-19 pandemic (2011-2018). After about 10 days of culture, CD4+ T cells were isolated with the EasySep CD4+ T cell isolation kit. Unexposed donor CD4+ T cells were tested for reactivity to SARS-CoV-2 S and N and four common cold coronavirus spike pools, as cell number allowed. About 1.8 million PBMCs per well were cultured in IMDM with around 5% human AB serum and approximately 10 IU/ml IL-2. Half of the culture medium was replaced with fresh IL-2-containing medium on days 3 and 7. In general, triplicate replicate wells were used for every peptide culture condition. The leukapheresis product used for the unexposed donors was purchased from a commercial source. PBMCs were isolated from leukapheresis product or whole blood by Ficoll-Paque PLUS gradient centrifugation. PBMCs were either used fresh in the expansion assay or cryopreserved at -140 degrees C. The QIAamp Micro DNA Kit was used to extract genomic DNA from the CD4+ T cells.

The receptor was isolated from a human donor in good health. Sequencing was performed on CD4+ T cells from PBMCs, cultured in vitro. The rearrangement combines TRBV21-1 with TRBJ1-1; no DNA check was done on the table's D call, TRBD1. TRBV21-1 is deemed a pseudogene. The CDR3 corresponds to CASSKRSGWAGMNTEAFF. The DNA reads TGTGCCAGCAGCAAGAGATCCGGGTGGGCAGGGATGAACACTGAAGCTTTCTTT.